A selection of T cell receptor beta chains follows, all from one sample in a study of T cell changes during pregnancy in multiple sclerosis. Using immunoSEQ multiplex PCR, the repertoire was profiled, and TCRdb retains in-frame clones only, with some absent. The repertoire holds over 50,000 clones, just under 90% seen once, with approximately 5% in the top ten. The sample taken for sequencing was peripheral blood from another person, used as feeder cells. The source of these receptors is a human donor whose cells served as feeder cells for cultures in a pregnancy study. The CDR3 runs from the conserved cysteine through the conserved F or W. Each record gives: clone size, J gene, V gene, D gene, CDR3 protein, CDR3 DNA. The D gene is left open where the match is weak. Rows give clone size only sometimes, using once, few, many, or a class for an expanded clone.

- | TRBJ1-2 | TRBV6-1 | - | CASSEGMTVANYGYTF | TGTGCCAGCAGTGAAGGTATGACAGTAGCTAACTATGGCTACACCTTC
- | TRBJ1-2 | TRBV7-2 | - | CASSLGRLYGYTF | TGTGCCAGCAGCTTGGGAAGGCTCTATGGCTACACCTTC
few | TRBJ1-5 | TRBV7-9 | - | CASSLGGSGWMDQPQHF | TGTGCCAGCAGCTTAGGGGGGTCAGGGTGGATGGATCAGCCCCAGCATTTT
- | TRBJ1-5 | TRBV7-9 | - | CASSGGGGDQPQHF | TGTGCCAGCAGCGGGGGGGGCGGAGATCAGCCCCAGCATTTT
- | TRBJ2-7 | TRBV10-3 | - | CAISGDSSYEQYF | TGTGCCATCAGTGGTGACAGCTCCTACGAGCAGTACTTC
- | TRBJ2-7 | TRBV7-2 | - | CASSLAGQVSYEQYF | TGTGCCAGCAGCTTAGCGGGGCAGGTCTCCTACGAGCAGTACTTC
few | TRBJ1-5 | TRBV30 | - | CAWSLPLGYQPQHF | TGTGCCTGGAGTTTGCCCCTAGGGTATCAGCCCCAGCATTTT
- | TRBJ1-6 | TRBV5-6 | TRBD1 | CASSLFAGGNSPLHF | TGTGCCAGCAGCTTGTTTGCAGGGGGTAATTCACCCCTCCACTTT
- | TRBJ2-2 | TRBV18 | TRBD2 | CASSPRGLAGELFF | TGTGCCAGCTCACCAAGGGGACTAGCCGGGGAGCTGTTTTTT
- | TRBJ1-6 | TRBV12-5 | - | CASGLVRASSYNSPLHF | TGTGCTAGTGGTTTGGTAAGGGCGAGCTCCTATAATTCACCCCTCCACTTT
- | TRBJ1-5 | TRBV21-1 | - | CASSKIGHLYSNQPQHF | TGTGCCAGCAGCAAAATAGGACACCTCTATAGCAATCAGCCCCAGCATTTT
- | TRBJ2-7 | TRBV19 | TRBD1 | CASSSTGAYEQYF | TGTGCCAGTAGTAGTACAGGGGCCTACGAGCAGTACTTC
- | TRBJ2-7 | TRBV7-2 | - | CASSFRYEQYF | TGTGCCAGCAGCTTCCGATACGAGCAGTACTTC
- | TRBJ1-3 | TRBV19 | - | CASGSPGDTIYF | TGTGCCAGTGGCAGCCCCGGGGACACCATATATTTT
- | TRBJ2-5 | TRBV5-1 | - | CASSDPGGPETQYF | TGCGCCAGCAGCGATCCCGGAGGCCCGGAGACCCAGTACTTC
- | TRBJ2-2 | TRBV5-1 | - | CASSLMTGNTGELFF | TGCGCCAGCAGCCTAATGACAGGGAACACCGGGGAGCTGTTTTTT
- | TRBJ2-7 | TRBV4-2 | TRBD1 | CASSQGQGPSYEQYF | TGTGCCAGCAGCCAAGGACAGGGACCCTCCTACGAGCAGTACTTC
- | TRBJ2-7 | TRBV18 | - | CASSPQEAYEQYF | TGTGCCAGCTCACCGCAGGAAGCCTACGAGCAGTACTTC
- | TRBJ2-3 | TRBV9 | - | CASSVGEHSTDTQYF | TGTGCCAGCAGCGTAGGGGAGCACTCCACAGATACGCAGTATTTT
- | TRBJ2-3 | TRBV7-8 | - | CASSLGHPTDTQYF | TGTGCCAGCAGCTTAGGACACCCCACAGATACGCAGTATTTT
- | TRBJ2-1 | TRBV29-1 | - | CSVRSGVMHNEQFF | TGCAGCGTTAGATCGGGGGTCATGCACAATGAGCAGTTCTTC
- | TRBJ2-7 | TRBV19 | - | CASSIVLTASYEQYF | TGTGCCAGTAGTATAGTTTTGACGGCATCCTACGAGCAGTACTTC
- | TRBJ1-5 | TRBV11-2 | TRBD1 | CASSLGQRNQPQHF | TGTGCCAGCAGCTTGGGACAGCGGAATCAGCCCCAGCATTTT
- | TRBJ2-3 | TRBV18 | - | CASSPPGADTQYF | TGTGCCAGCTCACCACCGGGGGCAGATACGCAGTATTTT
- | TRBJ1-5 | TRBV6-1 | TRBD1 | CASRRTGGYQPQHF | TGTGCCAGCAGGCGGACAGGGGGCTACCAGCCCCAGCATTTT
once | TRBJ2-2 | TRBV21-1 | - | CASSEIGQENTGELFF | TGTGCCAGCAGCGAAATCGGACAGGAGAATACCGGGGAGCTGTTTTTT
- | TRBJ2-1 | TRBV4-3 | TRBD2 | CASSQDRVSGRGQFF | TGCGCCAGCAGCCAAGATCGGGTGAGCGGGAGAGGGCAGTTCTTC
- | TRBJ1-4 | TRBV13 | - | CASSLGSDATNEKLFF | TGTGCCAGCAGCTTAGGGAGCGACGCAACTAATGAAAAACTGTTTTTT
- | TRBJ2-7 | TRBV27 | - | CASSLSISGSSYEQYF | TGTGCCAGCAGTTTATCGATTAGCGGAAGCTCCTACGAGCAGTACTTC
- | TRBJ1-2 | TRBV30 | - | CAWTWGNNYGYTF | TGTGCCTGGACGTGGGGGAATAACTATGGCTACACCTTC
- | TRBJ1-5 | TRBV28 | - | CASRGAPQHF | TGTGCCAGCAGGGGGGCGCCCCAGCATTTT
few | TRBJ1-6 | TRBV5-1 | - | CASSLDPTGVGNSPLHF | TGCGCCAGCAGCTTGGACCCCACGGGGGTAGGGAATTCACCCCTCCACTTT
- | TRBJ2-1 | TRBV7-2 | - | CASSFSSSYNEQFF | TGTGCCAGCAGCTTCTCGAGCTCCTACAATGAGCAGTTCTTC
- | TRBJ2-7 | TRBV29-1 | - | CSVTGFTYEQYF | TGCAGCGTAACGGGGTTCACCTACGAGCAGTACTTC
- | TRBJ2-3 | TRBV7-3 | - | CASSLQGYSTDTQYF | TGTGCCAGCAGCTTACAGGGGTATAGCACAGATACGCAGTATTTT
- | TRBJ1-2 | TRBV15 | TRBD1 | CATSRDLFTGDYGYTF | TGTGCCACCAGCAGAGATCTATTCACAGGGGACTATGGCTACACCTTC
- | TRBJ1-6 | TRBV4-2 | - | CASSQERAPTSPLHF | TGTGCCAGCAGCCAAGAGCGCGCGCCGACTTCACCCCTCCACTTT
- | TRBJ1-6 | TRBV6-5 | - | CASSETQENSPLHF | TGTGCCAGCAGTGAAACGCAGGAGAATTCACCCCTCCACTTT
once | TRBJ2-6 | TRBV19 | - | CASSKAPSGANVLTF | TGTGCCAGTAGTAAGGCTCCCTCTGGGGCCAACGTCCTGACTTTC
- | TRBJ2-7 | TRBV19 | TRBD2 | CASSKWEGPHEQYF | TGTGCCAGTAGTAAGTGGGAGGGCCCGCACGAGCAGTACTTC
- | TRBJ1-1 | TRBV28 | - | CASSLDGNTEAFF | TGTGCCAGCAGTTTAGACGGTAACACTGAAGCTTTCTTT
- | TRBJ1-2 | TRBV5-1 | TRBD1 | CASSFDRGIAYGYTF | TGCGCCAGCAGCTTTGACAGGGGAATCGCTTATGGCTACACCTTC
- | TRBJ2-7 | TRBV4-3 | - | CASSQATGRYEQYF | TGCGCCAGCAGCCAAGCCACAGGGCGATACGAGCAGTACTTC
once | TRBJ1-4 | TRBV6-6 | - | CASSYGGGNEKLFF | TGTGCCAGCAGTTACGGGGGGGGAAATGAAAAACTGTTTTTT
- | TRBJ2-3 | TRBV30 | TRBD2 | CAWSVTSGSGTDTQYF | TGTGCCTGGAGTGTCACTAGCGGGAGTGGCACAGATACGCAGTATTTT
- | TRBJ1-4 | TRBV4-1 | - | CASSQESGPSTNEKLFF | TGCGCCAGCAGCCAAGAGTCAGGGCCCTCAACTAATGAAAAACTGTTTTTT
once | TRBJ1-1 | TRBV13 | - | CASSLALKKQANTEAFF | TGTGCCAGCAGCTTAGCGTTAAAGAAACAGGCGAACACTGAAGCTTTCTTT
- | TRBJ2-1 | TRBV19 | - | CASSISPNEQFF | TGTGCCAGTAGTATTTCCCCCAATGAGCAGTTCTTC
- | TRBJ1-6 | TRBV7-9 | TRBD1 | CASSLGQGATGSPLHF | TGTGCCAGCAGCTTGGGACAGGGGGCAACAGGGTCACCCCTCCACTTT